The 5 T cell receptor delta chains reported below all come from one sample, sequenced in a study of gamma-delta chains in newborns, infants, children. TCRdb processed the reads again with the CATT caller. The table lists over 6,500 delta-chain clones, more than 2% of them singletons. The sample consisted of blood. The receptors were sampled from a child who was a newborn, infant or young child, either healthy, febrile or measles-vaccinated (not recorded which).

This clone occurred a few times. Given a far larger clone just one base away, this is likely a sequencing read error. The sample carries other DNA sequences with the same CDR3. The chain combines TRDV2 with TRDJ3; 9 bases align to TRDD3. Per germline, CDR1 GEAIGNYY and CDR2 EKD. The CDR3 has 18 amino acids. V trimming: 0 bases; J trimming: 2 bases; junction bases outside the gene matches: 4. CDR3 nucleotide sequence: TGTGCCTGTGACACCGTATTGGGGGATACCTGGGACACCCGACAGATGTTTTTC. This encodes CACDTVLGDTWDTRQMFF.

This clone is medium-sized (0.01 to 0.1%) by share. Other nucleotide sequences from this sample produce the same CDR3. The J gene is TRDJ2, the V gene TRDV2; D may be TRDD3 (6 bases). This CDR3 contains 15 residues. Looked up from germline, CDR1 is GEAIGNYY and CDR2 is EKD. Trimming stripped 0 bases from V and 7 bases from J, with 14 bases between. CDR3 amino acids: CACDTVGDGEAQLFF. CDR3 coding DNA: TGTGCCTGTGACACCGTCGGGGATGGGGAAGCACAACTCTTCTTT.

The V and J genes are TRDV2 and TRDJ1; 7 bases align to TRDD3. The germline CDR1 and CDR2 sequences are GEAIGNYY and EKD. The CDR3 loop spans 16 amino acids. V shed 1 base and J 3 bases; nucleotides not matched to a gene: 10. CDR3 sequence (DNA): TGTGCCTGTGACACGCTGGGGGCTGAGGTGGCCGATAAACTCATCTTT. Translating it yields CACDTLGAEVADKLIF.

Concerning this clone itself: This may stem from a read error, because a much larger clone lies one nucleotide away. The same CDR3 arises from other DNA sequences in this sample as well. The chain recombines TRDV2 with TRDJ3; TRDD2 aligns across 8 bases. This CDR3 contains 22 residues. Germline V gene lookup returns CDR1 GEAIGNYY and CDR2 EKD. The CDR3 spells CACDAAFLGVGASSWDTRQMFF. Written as DNA, the CDR3 is TGTGCCTGTGACGCGGCCTTCCTAGGGGTTGGGGCAAGCTCCTGGGACACACGACAGATGTTTTTC.

This clone was picked up a small number of times. For this DNA, TCRdb reports the protein of a much larger clone, which diverges at residue 13, most likely from a read error; the protein presented here is translated directly from the DNA. CDR3: CACDTVESGGYARDTRQMFF. The CDR3 DNA reads TGTGCCTGTGACACCGTAGAATCTGGGGGATACGCCCGGGACACCCGACAGATGTTTTTC. The rearrangement joins TRDV2 to TRDJ3; 12 bases line up with TRDD3. The CDR3 covers 20 residues. The trim removed 0 bases at V and 5 bases at J, leaving 10 bases unmatched. CDR1 GEAIGNYY and CDR2 EKD come from the germline V gene.